This TCR beta chain was sequenced for a study of CD8+CD57+ T cells in acquired aplastic anemia (dated by TCRdb to the late 2010s). With respect to the entire study: On average, sorted CD4+ and CD8+ cells yielded around 3.5 ug of extracted DNA, with a range of roughly 0.17 to 30 ug. CD8+CD57+ expansion was defined as a frequency above the mean frequency observed in healthy subjects.

Patients chosen for sequencing had shown expansion of CD8+CD57+ cells by flow cytometry. Severe acquired aplastic anemia was diagnosed in all patients according to International Study of Aplastic Anemia and Agranulocytosis and Camitta criteria. No therapy had been received by the patients at the time of blood sampling. The study deep-sequenced TCR repertoires of sorted CD4+ and CD8+ blood T cells from severe aplastic anemia patients and healthy subjects. Patients were enrolled in the USA under clinicaltrials.gov protocols 00001620, 01623167, 00001397, 00071045, 00081523 and 00961064. Ficoll-Paque density gradient centrifugation was used to isolate peripheral blood mononuclear cells. Before DNA extraction, CD4+ and CD8+ T cells were sorted with FACS or magnetic beads. General findings and caveats noted by the study authors: Although twenty-nine CD8+ CDR3 sequences were shared by patients and controls, these sequences appeared highly expressed in patients and within the immunodominant clones of patients. CD8+ Simpson's diversity did not differ significantly between patients and healthy controls (P=0.060).

Of note for this clonotype: The antigen it recognizes is unknown. No base qualities exist here, and no much larger clone lies one base off it.

TCR beta VDJ combination and CDR3 sequence profiling used genomic DNA as the template. An Illumina HiSeq 2000 was the platform used for TCR repertoire sequencing. The source study handled its data this way. Repertoire assessment relied on Simpson's diversity index, CDR3 size and DJ length profiles, and TRBV/TRBJ rearrangement plots. The immunodominant clone was defined as the most abundant DNA sequence in deep sequencing data. CDR3 amino acid sequences were screened for sharing across subjects and were compared with published repertoires and the VDJdb database. TCRdb reprocessed the public reads (quality trimming at Q25 with fastp, clone calling with MiXCR) and kept in-frame beta chains. All rows with the same CDR3 protein become a single entry with the most common DNA and genes. The V and J calls and clone size come from TCRdb's table, not from the authors' own analysis. The sample table records about 240,000 distinct CDR3 sequences; approximately 50% of these occur just once. 7.8% of the sample belongs to the ten largest clones.

The sequence was obtained from a human donor with aplastic anemia. What was sequenced was sorted CD4+, CD8+, or CD8+CD57+ T cells (not recorded which) from PBMCs.

This receptor has the CDR3 CATSLRPGHLNTEAFF. The sequenced DNA: TGTGCCACCAGCCTACGGCCGGGACACTTGAACACTGAAGCTTTCTTT. The chain is encoded by TRBV15 joined to TRBJ1-1, and perhaps TRBD1 as D gene, on 6 matching bases. Reading from cysteine to phenylalanine, the CDR3 counts 16 amino acids. Only the CDR3 portion is preserved as DNA: 48 bases, with reading frame beginning at the first base. The junction carries 16 bases between V and J, which are trimmed by 5 bases and 0 bases respectively. CDR1 is given as LNHNV and CDR2 as YYDKDF, both from the germline V gene (reference sequence).